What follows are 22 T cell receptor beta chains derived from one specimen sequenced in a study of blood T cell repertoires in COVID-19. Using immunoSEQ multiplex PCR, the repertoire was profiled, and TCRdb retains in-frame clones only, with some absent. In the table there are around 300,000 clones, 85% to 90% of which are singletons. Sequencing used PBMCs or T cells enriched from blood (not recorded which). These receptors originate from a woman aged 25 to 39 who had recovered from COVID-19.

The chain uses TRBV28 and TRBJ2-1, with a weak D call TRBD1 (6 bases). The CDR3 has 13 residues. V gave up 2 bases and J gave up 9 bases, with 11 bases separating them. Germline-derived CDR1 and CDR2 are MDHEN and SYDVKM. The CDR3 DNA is TGTGCCAGCAGTTTACCCGACAGGATTGAGCAGTTCTTC. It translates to CASSLPDRIEQFF.

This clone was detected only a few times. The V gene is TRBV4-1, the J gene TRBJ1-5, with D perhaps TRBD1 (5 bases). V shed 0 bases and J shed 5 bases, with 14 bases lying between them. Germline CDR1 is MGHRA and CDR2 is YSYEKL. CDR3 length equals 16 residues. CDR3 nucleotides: TGCGCCAGCAGCCAAGATCAGGGCGAAGGGTATCAGCCCCAGCATTTT. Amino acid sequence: CASSQDQGEGYQPQHF.

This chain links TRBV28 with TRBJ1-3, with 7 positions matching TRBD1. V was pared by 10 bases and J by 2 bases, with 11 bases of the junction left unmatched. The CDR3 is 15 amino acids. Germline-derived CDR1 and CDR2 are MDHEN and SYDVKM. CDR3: CAKKGASKAGNTIYF. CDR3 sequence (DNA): TGTGCCAAGAAGGGGGCATCGAAGGCTGGAAACACCATATATTTT.

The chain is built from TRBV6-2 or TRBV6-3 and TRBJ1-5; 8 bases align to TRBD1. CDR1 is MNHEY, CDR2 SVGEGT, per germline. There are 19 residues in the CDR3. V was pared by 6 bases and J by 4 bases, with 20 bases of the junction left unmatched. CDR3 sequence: CASSLLLTYRTGFNQPQHF. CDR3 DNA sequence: TGTGCCAGCAGCCTACTATTAACCTATAGGACAGGGTTTAATCAGCCCCAGCATTTT.

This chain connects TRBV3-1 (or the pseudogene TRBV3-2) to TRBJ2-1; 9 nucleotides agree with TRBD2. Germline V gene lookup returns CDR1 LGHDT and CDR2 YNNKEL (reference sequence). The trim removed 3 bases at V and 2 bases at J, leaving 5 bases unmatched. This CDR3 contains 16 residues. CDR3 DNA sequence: TGTGCCAGCAGCCATGTAGCGGGAGCCCCCTACAATGAGCAGTTCTTC. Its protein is CASSHVAGAPYNEQFF.

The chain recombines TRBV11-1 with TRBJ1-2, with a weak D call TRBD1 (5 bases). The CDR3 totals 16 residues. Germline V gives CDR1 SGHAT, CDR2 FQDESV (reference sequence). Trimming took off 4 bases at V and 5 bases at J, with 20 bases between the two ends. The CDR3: CASSSATGDRVYGYTF. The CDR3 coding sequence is TGTGCCAGCAGCTCGGCTACGGGGGATAGGGTTTATGGCTACACCTTC.

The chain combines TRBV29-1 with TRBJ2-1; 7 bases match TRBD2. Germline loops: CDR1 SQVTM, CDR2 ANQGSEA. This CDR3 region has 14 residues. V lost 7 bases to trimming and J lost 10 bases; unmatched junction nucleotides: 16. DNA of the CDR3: TGCAGCGGAGAGGTGCGGGAGTCAGTAAGGGAGCAGTTCTTC. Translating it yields CSGEVRESVREQFF.

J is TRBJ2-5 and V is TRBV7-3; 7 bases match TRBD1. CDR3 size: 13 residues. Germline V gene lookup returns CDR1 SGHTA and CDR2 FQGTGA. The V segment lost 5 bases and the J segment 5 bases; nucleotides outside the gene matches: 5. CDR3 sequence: CASSPGQAETQYF. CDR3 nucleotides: TGTGCCAGCAGCCCCGGACAGGCCGAGACCCAGTACTTC.

As DNA, the CDR3 is TGTGCCAGCAGCTTACGGCGGGAGGCAGTTTATCAGCCCCAGCATTTT. Translating gives CASSLRREAVYQPQHF. This chain joins TRBV5-6 and TRBJ1-5; D gene ambiguous. The V gene's germline CDR1 is SGHDT and CDR2 YYEEEE. V lost 2 bases to trimming and J lost 5 bases, with 17 bases between them. The CDR3 sequence is 16 residues long.

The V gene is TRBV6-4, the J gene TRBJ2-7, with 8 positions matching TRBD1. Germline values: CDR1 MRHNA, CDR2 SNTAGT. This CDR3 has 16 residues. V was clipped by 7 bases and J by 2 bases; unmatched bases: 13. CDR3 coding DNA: TGTGCCAGCACCGGCTTTCGGACAGGGCCAACCTACGAGCAGTACTTC. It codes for CASTGFRTGPTYEQYF.

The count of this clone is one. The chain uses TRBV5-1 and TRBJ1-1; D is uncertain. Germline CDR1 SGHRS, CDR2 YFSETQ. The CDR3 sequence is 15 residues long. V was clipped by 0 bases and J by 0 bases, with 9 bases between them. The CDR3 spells CASSLGVELNTEAFF. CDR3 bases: TGCGCCAGCAGCTTGGGTGTAGAGCTGAACACTGAAGCTTTCTTT.

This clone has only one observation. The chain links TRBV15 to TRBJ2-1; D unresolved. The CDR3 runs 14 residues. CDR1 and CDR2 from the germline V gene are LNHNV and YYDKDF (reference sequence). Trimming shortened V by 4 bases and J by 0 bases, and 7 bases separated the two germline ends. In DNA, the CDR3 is TGTGCCACCAGCAAAATGAGCTCCTACAATGAGCAGTTCTTC. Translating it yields CATSKMSSYNEQFF. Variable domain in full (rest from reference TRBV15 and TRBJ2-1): DAMVIQNPRYQVTQFGKPVTLSCSQTLNHNVMYWYQQKSSQAPKLLFHYYDKDFNNEADTPDNFQSRRPNTSFCFLDIRSPGLGDTAMYLCATSKMSSYNEQFFGPGTRLTVL.

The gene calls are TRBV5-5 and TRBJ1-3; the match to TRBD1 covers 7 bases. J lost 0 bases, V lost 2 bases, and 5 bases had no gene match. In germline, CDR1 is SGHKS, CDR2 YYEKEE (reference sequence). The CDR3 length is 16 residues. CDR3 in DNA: TGTGCCAGCAGCTTAAAGGGACAGAGCTCTGGAAACACCATATATTTT. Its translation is CASSLKGQSSGNTIYF. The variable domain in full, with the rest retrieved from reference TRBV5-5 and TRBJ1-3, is DAGVTQSPTHLIKTRGQQVTLRCSPISGHKSVSWYQQVLGQGPQFIFQYYEKEERGRGNFPDRFSARQFPNYSSELNVNALLLGDSALYLCASSLKGQSSGNTIYFGEGSWLTVV.

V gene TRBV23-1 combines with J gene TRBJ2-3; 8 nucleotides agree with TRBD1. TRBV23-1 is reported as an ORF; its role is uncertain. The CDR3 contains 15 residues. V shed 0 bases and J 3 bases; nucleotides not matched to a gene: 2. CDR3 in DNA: TGCGCCAGCAGTCAATCCGGACAGGGTACAGATACGCAGTATTTT. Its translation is CASSQSGQGTDTQYF.

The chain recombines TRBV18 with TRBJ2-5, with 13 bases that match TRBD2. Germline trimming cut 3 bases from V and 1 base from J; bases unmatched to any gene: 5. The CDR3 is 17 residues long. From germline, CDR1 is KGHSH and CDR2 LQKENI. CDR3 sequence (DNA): TGTGCCAGCTCACCTCAGGGACTAGCGGGACTCCAAGAGACCCAGTACTTC. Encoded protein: CASSPQGLAGLQETQYF.

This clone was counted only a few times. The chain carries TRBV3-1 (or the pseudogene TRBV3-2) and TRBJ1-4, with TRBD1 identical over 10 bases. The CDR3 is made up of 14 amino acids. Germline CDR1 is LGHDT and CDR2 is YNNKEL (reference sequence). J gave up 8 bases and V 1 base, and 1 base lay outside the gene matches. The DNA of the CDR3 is TGTGCCAGCAGCCAAGGGGACAGGGGCGAAAAACTGTTTTTT. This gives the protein CASSQGDRGEKLFF.

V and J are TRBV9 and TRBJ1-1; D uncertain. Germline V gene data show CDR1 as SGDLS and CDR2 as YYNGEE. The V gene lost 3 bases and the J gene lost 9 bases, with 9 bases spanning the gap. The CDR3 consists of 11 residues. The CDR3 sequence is CASSATAKAFF. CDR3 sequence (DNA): TGTGCCAGCAGCGCTACAGCTAAAGCTTTCTTT.

The CDR3 sequence: CASSEWTGVVQETQYF. The CDR3 region has the DNA TGCGCCAGCAGTGAGTGGACAGGGGTTGTCCAAGAGACCCAGTACTTC. The chain employs TRBV10-2 and TRBJ2-5, with 9 bases fitting TRBD1. Germline values: CDR1 WSHSY, CDR2 SAAADI. This CDR3 contains 16 residues. V lost 1 base, J lost 1 base, and 4 bases stayed unmatched.

CDR3 in amino acids: CASSIRGLRQDPNSPLHF. CDR3 DNA: TGTGCCAGTAGTATCAGGGGTCTGAGACAGGACCCTAATTCACCCCTCCACTTT. The chain has TRBV19 and TRBJ1-6, with D perhaps matching TRBD1 (6 bases). Germline CDR1 is LNHDA and CDR2 is SQIVND (reference sequence). The V end lost 3 bases, the J end lost 6 bases, and 21 bases lay between the germline ends. The CDR3 length is 18 residues.

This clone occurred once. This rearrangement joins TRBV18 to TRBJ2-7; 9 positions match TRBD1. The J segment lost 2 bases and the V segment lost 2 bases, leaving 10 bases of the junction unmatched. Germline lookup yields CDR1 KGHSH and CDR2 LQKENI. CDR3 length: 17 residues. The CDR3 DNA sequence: TGTGCCAGCTCACCAAGGCAACCGGGACAGGGTCCCTACGAGCAGTACTTC. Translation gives CASSPRQPGQGPYEQYF.

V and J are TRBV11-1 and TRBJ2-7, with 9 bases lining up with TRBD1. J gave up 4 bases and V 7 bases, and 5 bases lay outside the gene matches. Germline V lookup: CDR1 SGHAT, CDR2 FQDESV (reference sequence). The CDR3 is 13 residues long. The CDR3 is CASTTGTGYEQYF. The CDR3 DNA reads TGTGCCAGCACCACCGGGACAGGGTACGAGCAGTACTTC.

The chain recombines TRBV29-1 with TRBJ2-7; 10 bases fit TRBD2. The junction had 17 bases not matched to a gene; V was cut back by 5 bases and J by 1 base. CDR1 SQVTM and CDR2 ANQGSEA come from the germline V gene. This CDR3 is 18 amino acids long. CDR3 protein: CSVTSGASGSLSSYEQYF. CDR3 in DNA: TGCAGCGTTACCAGTGGGGCTAGCGGGAGTCTAAGTTCCTACGAGCAGTACTTC.